This T cell receptor beta chain came from a study of control samples from healthy donors and cancer patients. Germline V CDR1 and CDR2: SGHNT, YENEEA. The CDR3 loop spans 15 amino acids. Trimming pared 6 bases from V and 8 bases from J, leaving 22 bases between. The protocol was immunoSEQ multiplex PCR, while the TCRdb copy is restricted to in-frame clones and leaves out a portion. The sample contains tens of thousands of clones, 70% to 90% of which appear only once. This chain uses TRBV11-3 with TRBJ1-2; D perhaps matches TRBD1 (6 bases). The sequencing input was blood. The origin of this receptor is a man aged 30-40 years in good health. Here the CDR3 DNA reads TGTGCCAGCAGAAAAGGACAGATAAACTCGGGAGGCTACACCTTC. It yields the protein CASRKGQINSGGYTF.